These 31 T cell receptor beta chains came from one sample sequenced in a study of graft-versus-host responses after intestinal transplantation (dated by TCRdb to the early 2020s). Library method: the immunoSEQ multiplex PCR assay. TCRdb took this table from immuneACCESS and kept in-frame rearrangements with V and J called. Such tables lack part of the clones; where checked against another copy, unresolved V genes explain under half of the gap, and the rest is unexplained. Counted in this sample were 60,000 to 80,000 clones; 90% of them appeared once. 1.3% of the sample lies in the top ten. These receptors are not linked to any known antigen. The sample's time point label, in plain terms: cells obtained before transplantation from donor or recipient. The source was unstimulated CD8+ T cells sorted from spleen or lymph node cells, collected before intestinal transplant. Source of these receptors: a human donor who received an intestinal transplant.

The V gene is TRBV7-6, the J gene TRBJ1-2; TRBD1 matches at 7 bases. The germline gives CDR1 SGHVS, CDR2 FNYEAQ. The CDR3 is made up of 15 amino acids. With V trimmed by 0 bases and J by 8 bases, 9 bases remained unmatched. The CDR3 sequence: CASSLAGGDREGYTF. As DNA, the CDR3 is TGTGCCAGCAGCTTAGCGGGGGGCGACAGGGAGGGCTACACCTTC.

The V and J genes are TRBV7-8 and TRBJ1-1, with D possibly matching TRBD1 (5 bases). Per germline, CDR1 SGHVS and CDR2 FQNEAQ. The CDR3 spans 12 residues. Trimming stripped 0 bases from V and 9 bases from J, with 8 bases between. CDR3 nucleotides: TGTGCCAGCAGCTTAGCGGCAGGGAAAGCTTTCTTT. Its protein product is CASSLAAGKAFF.

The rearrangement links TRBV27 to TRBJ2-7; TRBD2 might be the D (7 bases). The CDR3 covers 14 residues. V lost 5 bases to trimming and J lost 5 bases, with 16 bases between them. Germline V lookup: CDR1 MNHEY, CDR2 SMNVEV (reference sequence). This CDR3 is CASSARGGADEQYF. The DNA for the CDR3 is TGTGCCAGCAGTGCGAGGGGGGGAGCGGACGAGCAGTACTTC.

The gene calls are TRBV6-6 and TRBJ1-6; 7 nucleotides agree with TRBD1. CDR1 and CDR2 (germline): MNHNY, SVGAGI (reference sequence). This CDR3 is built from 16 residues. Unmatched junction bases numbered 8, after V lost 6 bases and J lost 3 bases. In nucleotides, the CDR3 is TGTGCCAGCAGGCCCAAGGGGGCCGGCTATAATTCACCCCTCCACTTT. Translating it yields CASRPKGAGYNSPLHF.

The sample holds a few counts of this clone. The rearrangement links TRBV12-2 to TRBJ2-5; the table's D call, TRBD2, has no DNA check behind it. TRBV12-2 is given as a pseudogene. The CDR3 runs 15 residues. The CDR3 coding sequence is TGTGCAAGTCGCCCGACACTAGCGGGCGGAGAGACCCAGTACTTC. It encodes CASRPTLAGGETQYF.

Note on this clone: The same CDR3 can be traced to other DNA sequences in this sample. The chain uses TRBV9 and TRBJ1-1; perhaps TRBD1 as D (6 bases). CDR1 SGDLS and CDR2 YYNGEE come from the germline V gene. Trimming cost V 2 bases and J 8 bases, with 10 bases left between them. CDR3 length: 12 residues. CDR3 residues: CASSVGGQEAFF. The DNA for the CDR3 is TGTGCCAGCAGCGTCGGGGGGCAGGAAGCTTTCTTT.

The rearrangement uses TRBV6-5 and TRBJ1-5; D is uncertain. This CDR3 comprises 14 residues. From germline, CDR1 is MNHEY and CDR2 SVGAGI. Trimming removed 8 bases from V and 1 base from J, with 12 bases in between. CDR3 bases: TGTGCCAGCGGGGAGGTTTTCAGCAATCAGCCCCAGCATTTT. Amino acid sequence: CASGEVFSNQPQHF.

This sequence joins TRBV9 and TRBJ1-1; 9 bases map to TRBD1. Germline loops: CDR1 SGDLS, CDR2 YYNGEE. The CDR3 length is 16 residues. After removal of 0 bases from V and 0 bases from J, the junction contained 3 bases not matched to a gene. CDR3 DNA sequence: TGTGCCAGCAGCGTAGGGGGACAGGGAGTGAACACTGAAGCTTTCTTT. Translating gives CASSVGGQGVNTEAFF. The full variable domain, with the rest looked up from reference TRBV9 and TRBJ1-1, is DSGVTQTPKHLITATGQRVTLRCSPRSGDLSVYWYQQSLDQGLQFLIQYYNGEERAKGNILERFSAQQFPDLHSELNLSSLELGDSALYFCASSVGGQGVNTEAFFGQGTRLTVV.

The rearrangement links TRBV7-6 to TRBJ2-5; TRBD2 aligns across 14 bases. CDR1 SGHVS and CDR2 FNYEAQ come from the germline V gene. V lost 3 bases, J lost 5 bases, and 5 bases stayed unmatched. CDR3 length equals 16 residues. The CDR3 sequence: CASSLGLAGVGETQYF. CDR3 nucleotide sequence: TGTGCCAGCAGCTTGGGACTAGCGGGGGTAGGGGAGACCCAGTACTTC.

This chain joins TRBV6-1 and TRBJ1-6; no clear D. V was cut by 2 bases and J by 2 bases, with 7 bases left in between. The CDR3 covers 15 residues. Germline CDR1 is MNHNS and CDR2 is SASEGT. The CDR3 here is CASSEWAAYNSPLHF. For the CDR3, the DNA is TGTGCCAGCAGTGAATGGGCAGCCTATAATTCACCCCTCCACTTT.

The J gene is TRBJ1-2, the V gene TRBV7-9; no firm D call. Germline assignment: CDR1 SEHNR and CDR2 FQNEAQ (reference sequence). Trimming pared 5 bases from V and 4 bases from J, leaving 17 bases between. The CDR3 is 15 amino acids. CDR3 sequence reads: CASSLDGVRAYGYTF. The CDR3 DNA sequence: TGTGCCAGCAGCCTAGACGGAGTAAGAGCCTATGGCTACACCTTC.

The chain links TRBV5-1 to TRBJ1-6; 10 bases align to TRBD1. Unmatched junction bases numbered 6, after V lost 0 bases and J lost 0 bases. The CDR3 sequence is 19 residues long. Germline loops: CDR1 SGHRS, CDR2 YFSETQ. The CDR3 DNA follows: TGCGCCAGCAGCTTGGCCGGGACAGGGGTAGGCTCCTATAATTCACCCCTCCACTTT. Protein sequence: CASSLAGTGVGSYNSPLHF. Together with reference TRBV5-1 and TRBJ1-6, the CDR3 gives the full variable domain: KAGVTQTPRYLIKTRGQQVTLSCSPISGHRSVSWYQQTPGQGLQFLFEYFSETQRNKGNFPGRFSGRQFSNSRSEMNVSTLELGDSALYLCASSLAGTGVGSYNSPLHFGNGTRLTVT.

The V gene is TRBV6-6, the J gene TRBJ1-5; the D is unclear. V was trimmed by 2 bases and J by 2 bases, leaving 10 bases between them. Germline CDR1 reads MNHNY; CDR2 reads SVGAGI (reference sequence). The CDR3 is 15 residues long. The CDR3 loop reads CASSYGELGNQPQHF. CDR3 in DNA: TGTGCCAGCAGTTACGGGGAGTTGGGCAATCAGCCCCAGCATTTT.

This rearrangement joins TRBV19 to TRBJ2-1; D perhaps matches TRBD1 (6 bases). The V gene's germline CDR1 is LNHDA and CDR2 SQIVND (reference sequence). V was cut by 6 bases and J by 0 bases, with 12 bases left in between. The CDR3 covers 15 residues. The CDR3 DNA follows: TGTGCCAGTAGAACGGACAGAAGCTCCTACAATGAGCAGTTCTTC. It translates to CASRTDRSSYNEQFF.

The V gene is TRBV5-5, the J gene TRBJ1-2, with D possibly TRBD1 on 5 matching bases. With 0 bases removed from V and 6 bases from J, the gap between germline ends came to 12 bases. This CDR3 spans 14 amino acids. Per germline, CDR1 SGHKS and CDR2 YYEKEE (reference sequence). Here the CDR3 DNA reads TGTGCCAGCAGCTTGGCGCTTTCAGGGCATGGCTACACCTTC. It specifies CASSLALSGHGYTF.

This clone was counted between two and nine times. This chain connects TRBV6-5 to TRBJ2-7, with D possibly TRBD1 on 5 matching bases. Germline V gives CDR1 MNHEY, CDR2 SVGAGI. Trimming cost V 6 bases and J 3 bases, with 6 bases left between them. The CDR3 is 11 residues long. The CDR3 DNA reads TGTGCCAGCAGGACAGTCTACGAGCAGTACTTC. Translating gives CASRTVYEQYF.

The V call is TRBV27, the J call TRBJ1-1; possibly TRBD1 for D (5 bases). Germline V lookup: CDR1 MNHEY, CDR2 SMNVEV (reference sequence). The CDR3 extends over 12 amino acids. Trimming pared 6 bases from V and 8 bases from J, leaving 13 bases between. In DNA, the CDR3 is TGTGCCAGCAGAACCCGACCAGGGGAAGCTTTCTTT. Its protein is CASRTRPGEAFF.

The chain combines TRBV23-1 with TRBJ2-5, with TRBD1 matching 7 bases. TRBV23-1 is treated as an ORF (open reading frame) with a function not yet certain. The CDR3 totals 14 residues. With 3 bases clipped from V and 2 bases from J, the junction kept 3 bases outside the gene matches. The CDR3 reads CASSHPQGQETQYF. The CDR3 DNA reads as TGCGCCAGCAGTCACCCACAGGGGCAAGAGACCCAGTACTTC.

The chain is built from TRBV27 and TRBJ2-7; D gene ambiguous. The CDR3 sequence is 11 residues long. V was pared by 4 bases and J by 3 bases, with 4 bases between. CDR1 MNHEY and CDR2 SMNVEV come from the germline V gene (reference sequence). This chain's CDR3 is CASSSRYEQYF. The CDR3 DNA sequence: TGTGCCAGCAGTTCCCGCTACGAGCAGTACTTC.

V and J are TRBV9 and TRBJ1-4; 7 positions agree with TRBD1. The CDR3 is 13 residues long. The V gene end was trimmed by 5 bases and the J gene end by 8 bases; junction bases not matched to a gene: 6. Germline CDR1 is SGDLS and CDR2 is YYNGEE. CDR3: CASSGTGVEKLFF. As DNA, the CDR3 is TGTGCCAGCAGTGGTACAGGGGTCGAAAAACTGTTTTTT.

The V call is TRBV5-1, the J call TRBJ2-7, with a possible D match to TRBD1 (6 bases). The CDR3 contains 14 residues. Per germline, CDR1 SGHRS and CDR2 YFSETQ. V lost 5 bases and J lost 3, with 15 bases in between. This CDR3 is CASRWGRGSYEQYF. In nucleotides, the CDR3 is TGCGCCAGCAGGTGGGGCAGGGGAAGCTACGAGCAGTACTTC. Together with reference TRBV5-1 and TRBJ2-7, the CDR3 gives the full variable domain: KAGVTQTPRYLIKTRGQQVTLSCSPISGHRSVSWYQQTPGQGLQFLFEYFSETQRNKGNFPGRFSGRQFSNSRSEMNVSTLELGDSALYLCASRWGRGSYEQYFGPGTRLTVT.

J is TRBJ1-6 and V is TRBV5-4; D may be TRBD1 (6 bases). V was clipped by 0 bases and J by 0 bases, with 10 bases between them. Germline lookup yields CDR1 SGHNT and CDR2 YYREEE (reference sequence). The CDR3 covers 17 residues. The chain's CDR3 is CASSLEQGSSYNSPLHF. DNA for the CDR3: TGTGCCAGCAGCTTGGAGCAGGGGAGCTCCTATAATTCACCCCTCCACTTT.

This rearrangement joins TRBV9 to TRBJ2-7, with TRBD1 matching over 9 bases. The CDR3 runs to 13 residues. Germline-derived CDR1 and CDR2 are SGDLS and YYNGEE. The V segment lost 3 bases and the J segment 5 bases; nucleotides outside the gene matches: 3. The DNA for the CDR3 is TGTGCCAGCAGCGCCGGGACAGGGAACGAGCAGTACTTC. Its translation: CASSAGTGNEQYF.

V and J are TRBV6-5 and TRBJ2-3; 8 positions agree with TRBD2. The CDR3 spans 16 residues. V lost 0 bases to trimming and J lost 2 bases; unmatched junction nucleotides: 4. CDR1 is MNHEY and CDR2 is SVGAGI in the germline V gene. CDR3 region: CASSYSGGGTTDTQYF. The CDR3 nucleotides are TGTGCCAGCAGTTACTCTGGCGGGGGGACCACAGATACGCAGTATTTT.

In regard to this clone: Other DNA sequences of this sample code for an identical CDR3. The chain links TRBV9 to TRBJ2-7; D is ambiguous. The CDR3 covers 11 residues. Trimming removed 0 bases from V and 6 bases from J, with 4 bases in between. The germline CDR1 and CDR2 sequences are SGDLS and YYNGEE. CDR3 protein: CASSVGAEQYF. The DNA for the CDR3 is TGTGCCAGCAGCGTAGGGGCCGAGCAGTACTTC.

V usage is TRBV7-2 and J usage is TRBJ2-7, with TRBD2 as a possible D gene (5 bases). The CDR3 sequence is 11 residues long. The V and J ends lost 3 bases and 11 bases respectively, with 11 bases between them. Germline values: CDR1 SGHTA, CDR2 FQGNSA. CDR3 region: CASSLGFGEYF. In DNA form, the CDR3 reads TGTGCCAGCAGCTTGGGTTTCGGGGAGTACTTC.

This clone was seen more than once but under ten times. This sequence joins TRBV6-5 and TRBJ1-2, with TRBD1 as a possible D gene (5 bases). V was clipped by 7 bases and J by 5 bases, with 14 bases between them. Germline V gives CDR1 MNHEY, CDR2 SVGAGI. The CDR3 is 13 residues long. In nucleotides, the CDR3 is TGTGCCAGCACCGGGGGATGGGGGTATGGCTACACCTTC. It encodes CASTGGWGYGYTF.

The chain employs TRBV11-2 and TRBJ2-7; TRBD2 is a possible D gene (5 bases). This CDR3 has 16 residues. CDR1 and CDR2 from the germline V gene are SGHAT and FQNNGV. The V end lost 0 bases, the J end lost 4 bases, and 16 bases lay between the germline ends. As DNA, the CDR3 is TGTGCCAGCAGCTTAGAGGTCAGCGGCCCCCATTACGAGCAGTACTTC. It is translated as CASSLEVSGPHYEQYF.

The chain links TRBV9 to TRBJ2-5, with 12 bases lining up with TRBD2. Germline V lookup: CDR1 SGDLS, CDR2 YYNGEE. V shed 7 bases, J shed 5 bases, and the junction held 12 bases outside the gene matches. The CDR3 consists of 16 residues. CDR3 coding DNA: TGTGCCAGCTCCCCTCCTAGCGGGGGGGCGGATGAGACCCAGTACTTC. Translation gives CASSPPSGGADETQYF.

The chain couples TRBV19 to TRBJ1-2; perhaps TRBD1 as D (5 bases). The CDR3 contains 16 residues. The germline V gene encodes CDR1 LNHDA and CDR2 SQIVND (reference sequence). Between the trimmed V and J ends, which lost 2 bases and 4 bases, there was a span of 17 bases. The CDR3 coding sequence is TGTGCCAGTAGTATATTGTTCCAGGGAATCGCCTATGGCTACACCTTC. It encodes CASSILFQGIAYGYTF.

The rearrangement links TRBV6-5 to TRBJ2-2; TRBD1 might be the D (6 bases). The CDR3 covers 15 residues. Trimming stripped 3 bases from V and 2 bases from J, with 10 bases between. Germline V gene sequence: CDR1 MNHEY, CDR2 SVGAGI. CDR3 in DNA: TGTGCCAGCAGTTATACAGGGTTAAACACCGGGGAGCTGTTTTTT. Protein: CASSYTGLNTGELFF.